This TCR beta chain is drawn from a study of regulatory T cells in long-lasting Graves disease. Study-level points and caveats: Lower TCR diversity characterized persistent Graves' patients relative to newly diagnosed patients.

Comment on this clonotype: Antigen: not known. A much larger clone differs by one base, so this may be a read error.

Time point in this sample: newly diagnosed GD, antithyroid drugs for less than 3 months. PBMCs provided the RNA from which the TCR library was made. The CDR3 is made up of 14 amino acids. The V gene end was trimmed by 6 bases and the J gene end by 5 bases; junction bases not matched to a gene: 7. Both iRepertoire HTBI primers and Arm-PCR of CDR3 regions were used to build the TCR beta libraries. One entry per CDR3 protein results from TCRdb running MiXCR on the multiplex PCR reads. Of 240,000 or so distinct CDR3 sequences listed, around 21% are singletons. The specimen comprised peripheral blood mononuclear cells (PBMCs), sampled at new diagnosis, from a patient treated with antithyroid drugs. This sequence was found in a female donor with Graves disease. The rearrangement joins TRBV12-3 or TRBV12-4 to TRBJ1-5, with 7 bases lining up with TRBD1. This CDR3 is CASSLTGDYQPQHF. The CDR3 DNA reads TGTGCCAGCAGCCTAACAGGGGACTATCAGCCCCAGCATTTT.